One sample yielded the 25 T cell receptor beta chains listed below, sequenced in a study of T cell responses to AZD1222 COVID-19 vaccine. Assay: immunoSEQ multiplex PCR; the TCRdb copy retains only in-frame clones and omits some. The repertoire holds around 120,000 clones, with roughly 88% as singletons. Source: peripheral blood, taken on day 0 of AZD1222 vaccination. These receptors all stem from an adult in good health.

V is TRBV6-1 and J is TRBJ2-7; no clear D gene. V lost 1 base, J lost 6 bases, and 10 bases lay in between. Looked up from germline, CDR1 is MNHNS and CDR2 is SASEGT. The CDR3 totals 13 residues. Here the CDR3 reads CASSEVRVSEQYF. Written as DNA, the CDR3 is TGTGCCAGCAGTGAAGTTCGGGTTAGCGAGCAGTACTTC.

This clone was counted only a few times. The gene calls are TRBV21-1 and TRBJ1-4; the D call TRBD1 from the table was never checked on the DNA. TRBV21-1 constitutes a pseudogene. This CDR3 has 14 amino acids. CDR3 nucleotides: TGTGCCAGCAACTTGGACAGACATAATGAAAAACTGTTTTTT. Its translation is CASNLDRHNEKLFF.

V usage is TRBV7-2 and J usage is TRBJ2-4; 8 positions agree with TRBD1. The CDR3 has 15 residues. The V gene's germline CDR1 is SGHTA and CDR2 FQGNSA. J was trimmed by 8 bases and V by 5 bases; bases with no gene match: 11. CDR3 bases: TGTGCCAGCAGCCTTTCCCGGGACAGGAGTTACATTCAGTACTTC. It translates to CASSLSRDRSYIQYF.

J is TRBJ2-3 and V is TRBV6-2 or TRBV6-3; a possible D gene is TRBD1 (6 bases). The CDR3 is 16 amino acids. Trimming took 2 bases from V and 3 from J, leaving 15 bases between them. CDR1 is MNHEY, CDR2 SVGEGT, per germline. The CDR3 DNA follows: TGTGCCAGCAGTTACGAGAGGGGGACGTCTACAGATACGCAGTATTTT. It specifies CASSYERGTSTDTQYF.

The J gene is TRBJ2-7, the V gene TRBV7-8; TRBD2 aligns across 14 bases. From germline, CDR1 is SGHVS and CDR2 FQNEAQ. The ends lost 4 bases at V and 2 bases at J; junction bases unmatched: 10. The CDR3 runs to 18 residues. CDR3 nucleotide sequence: TGTGCCAGCAGCTCCCGGACTAGCGGGGGGCCCTCCCCCTACGAGCAGTACTTC. Its protein product is CASSSRTSGGPSPYEQYF.

The chain is built from TRBV19 and TRBJ1-1; unclear D gene. The V and J ends lost 3 bases and 3 bases respectively, with 11 bases between them. This CDR3 contains 14 residues. From germline, CDR1 is LNHDA and CDR2 SQIVND (reference sequence). The chain's CDR3 is CASSIGPEDTEAFF. The DNA for the CDR3 is TGTGCCAGTAGTATTGGTCCCGAAGACACTGAAGCTTTCTTT.

The rearrangement joins TRBV18 to TRBJ2-5; 7 bases line up with TRBD2. The CDR3 totals 14 residues. V trimming: 3 bases; J trimming: 5 bases; junction bases outside the gene matches: 6. Germline-derived CDR1 and CDR2 are KGHSH and LQKENI. DNA for the CDR3: TGTGCCAGCTCACCGGGCGTGGGAGGGGAGACCCAGTACTTC. It specifies CASSPGVGGETQYF.

The CDR3 region has the DNA TGCAGCGCCTTGTCGGATACGCAGTATTTT. This translates into CSALSDTQYF. The J gene is TRBJ2-3, the V gene TRBV29-1, with no clear D. CDR1 and CDR2 (germline): SQVTM, ANQGSEA. Trimming took 7 bases from V and 6 from J, leaving 8 bases between them. The CDR3 sequence is 10 residues long.

This clone came up a few times. The V call is TRBV7-9, the J call TRBJ1-3; maybe TRBD1 (6 bases). Germline assignment: CDR1 SEHNR and CDR2 FQNEAQ (reference sequence). The CDR3 totals 15 residues. The V and J ends lost 5 bases and 2 bases respectively, with 13 bases between them. The CDR3 DNA is TGTGCCAGCAGCCTATCAGGGGAGGCTGGAAACACCATATATTTT. It translates to CASSLSGEAGNTIYF.

CDR3 in amino acids: CASSSGLAGFRDNEQFF. The CDR3 DNA sequence: TGTGCCAGCAGCTCTGGACTAGCGGGGTTCCGGGACAATGAGCAGTTCTTC. The chain joins TRBV7-9 to TRBJ2-1; 12 bases agree with TRBD2. V lost 4 bases to trimming and J lost 5 bases; unmatched junction nucleotides: 9. Germline lookup yields CDR1 SEHNR and CDR2 FQNEAQ (reference sequence). The CDR3 is made up of 17 amino acids.

This chain links TRBV5-1 with TRBJ2-1; a possible D gene is TRBD2 (5 bases). Germline V CDR1 and CDR2: SGHRS, YFSETQ. The CDR3 consists of 15 residues. V lost 0 bases and J lost 10, with 17 bases in between. The CDR3 reads CASSLVVTNPNEQFF. CDR3 in DNA: TGCGCCAGCAGCTTGGTCGTGACTAACCCCAACGAGCAGTTCTTC.

The chain couples TRBV5-4 to TRBJ2-7, with a tentative D call TRBD2 (5 bases). This CDR3 contains 15 residues. From germline, CDR1 is SGHNT and CDR2 YYREEE (reference sequence). Trimming removed 0 bases from V and 3 bases from J, with 13 bases in between. The CDR3 DNA reads TGTGCCAGCAGCTTGGCAGCGGATAACCACTACGAGCAGTACTTC. It encodes CASSLAADNHYEQYF.

As for this clone: Other DNA sequences in the same sample also yield this CDR3. The rearrangement joins TRBV11-3 to TRBJ2-1; 8 bases line up with TRBD1. Germline lookup yields CDR1 SGHNT and CDR2 YENEEA. The CDR3 totals 15 residues. V was pared by 5 bases and J by 5 bases, with 8 bases of the junction left unmatched. The CDR3 protein is CASSPTGVAHNEQFF. The CDR3, as DNA: TGTGCCAGCAGCCCGACAGGGGTCGCCCACAATGAGCAGTTCTTC. The complete variable domain, with remaining parts taken from reference TRBV11-3 and TRBJ2-1, reads EAGVVQSPRYKIIEKKQPVAFWCNPISGHNTLYWYLQNLGQGPELLIRYENEEAVDDSQLPKDRFSAERLKGVDSTLKIQPAELGDSAVYLCASSPTGVAHNEQFFGPGTRLTVL.

The gene calls are TRBV28 and TRBJ1-1; D possibly corresponds to TRBD1 (6 bases). This CDR3 has 13 amino acids. V was trimmed by 7 bases and J by 1 base, leaving 10 bases between them. Looked up from germline, CDR1 is MDHEN and CDR2 is SYDVKM. This CDR3 reads CASIPDRNTEAFF. CDR3 in DNA: TGTGCCAGCATACCGGACAGGAACACTGAAGCTTTCTTT.

The rearrangement links TRBV5-1 to TRBJ1-2, with TRBD1 matching 10 bases. CDR1 is SGHRS, CDR2 YFSETQ, per germline. The CDR3 totals 16 residues. The trim removed 3 bases at V and 3 bases at J, leaving 8 bases unmatched. The CDR3 nucleotides read TGCGCCAGCAGCTCCAACCGACAGGGGGCGGACTATGGCTACACCTTC. This gives the protein CASSSNRQGADYGYTF.

The chain uses TRBV19 and TRBJ2-2; 9 positions match TRBD2. CDR3 length: 20 amino acids. The junction had 16 bases not matched to a gene; V was cut back by 3 bases and J by 2 bases. The germline V gene has CDR1 LNHDA and CDR2 SQIVND (reference sequence). CDR3 region: CASSMRLAGLFERNTGELFF. DNA of the CDR3: TGTGCCAGTAGTATGAGGCTAGCGGGACTCTTCGAACGCAACACCGGGGAGCTGTTTTTT.

V usage is TRBV11-1 and J usage is TRBJ2-1; 10 bases map to TRBD2. With 5 bases clipped from V and 4 bases from J, the junction kept 5 bases outside the gene matches. The CDR3 has 15 residues. Germline V gene data show CDR1 as SGHAT and CDR2 as FQDESV (reference sequence). CDR3 sequence: CASSITSGEYNEQFF. The DNA for the CDR3 is TGTGCCAGCAGCATTACTAGCGGGGAATACAATGAGCAGTTCTTC. Drawing the rest from reference TRBV11-1 and TRBJ2-1, the complete variable domain is EAEVAQSPRYKITEKSQAVAFWCDPISGHATLYWYRQILGQGPELLVQFQDESVVDDSQLPKDRFSAERLKGVDSTLKIQPAELGDSAMYLCASSITSGEYNEQFFGPGTRLTVL.

This clone appeared once. The genes are TRBV27 and TRBJ2-1; TRBD2 is a possible D gene (6 bases). This CDR3 comprises 17 residues. Trimming cost V 1 base and J 0 bases, with 13 bases left between them. Germline V gene lookup returns CDR1 MNHEY and CDR2 SMNVEV (reference sequence). Here the CDR3 reads CASSLYTAGTSYNEQFF. CDR3 bases: TGTGCCAGCAGTTTATATACGGCGGGAACCTCCTACAATGAGCAGTTCTTC.

This rearrangement joins TRBV6-1 to TRBJ1-2; 7 bases map to TRBD1. This CDR3 has 15 amino acids. Germline V gives CDR1 MNHNS, CDR2 SASEGT. Losses at the gene ends were 3 bases for V and 0 bases for J; bases not matched to a gene: 4. CDR3 DNA sequence: TGTGCCAGCAGTGAGTCCGACAGGGCTAACTATGGCTACACCTTC. Translated, it gives CASSESDRANYGYTF.

This sequence joins TRBV10-1 and TRBJ2-3; TRBD2 might be the D (6 bases). The V and J ends lost 6 bases and 6 bases respectively, with 13 bases between them. This CDR3 is built from 13 residues. Germline loops: CDR1 WNHNN, CDR2 SYGVQD (reference sequence). CDR3 bases: TGCGCCAGCAGGACTAGTCCCGGGGATACGCAGTATTTT. Translating gives CASRTSPGDTQYF.

The rearrangement joins TRBV9 to TRBJ1-4; TRBD1 aligns across 9 bases. J was trimmed by 8 bases and V by 1 base; bases with no gene match: 3. The germline V gene encodes CDR1 SGDLS and CDR2 YYNGEE. The CDR3 loop spans 14 amino acids. CDR3 DNA sequence: TGTGCCAGCAGCGTAACAGGGGGCGGGGAAAAACTGTTTTTT. Protein product: CASSVTGGGEKLFF.

Here the CDR3 reads CASSPDSSPLHF. CDR3 DNA sequence: TGTGCCAGCAGCCCGGACAGTTCACCCCTCCACTTT. This chain uses TRBV3-1 (or the pseudogene TRBV3-2) with TRBJ1-6; D may be TRBD1 (6 bases). The V gene's germline CDR1 is LGHDT and CDR2 YNNKEL (reference sequence). V gave up 4 bases and J gave up 9 bases, with 7 bases separating them. The CDR3 sequence is 12 residues long.

The rearrangement uses TRBV7-6 and TRBJ1-5; 11 bases are shared with TRBD1. J was trimmed by 6 bases and V by 1 base; bases with no gene match: 2. This CDR3 comprises 15 residues. Germline V lookup: CDR1 SGHVS, CDR2 FNYEAQ. The DNA of the CDR3 is TGTGCCAGCAGCTTAGAGGGGACAGGGGGTCAGCCCCAGCATTTT. Its protein product is CASSLEGTGGQPQHF.

The chain recombines TRBV7-8 with TRBJ1-1; D perhaps matches TRBD1 (6 bases). The CDR3 extends over 14 amino acids. Germline CDR1 and CDR2: SGHVS and FQNEAQ. The V gene lost 1 base and the J gene lost 4 bases, with 10 bases spanning the gap. In DNA, the CDR3 is TGTGCCAGCAGCTTAGGAACAGGGCTCACTGAAGCTTTCTTT. Encoded protein: CASSLGTGLTEAFF.

The chain couples TRBV18 to TRBJ1-1; D unclear. V dropped 5 bases and J dropped 3 bases, with 10 bases sitting between them. The CDR3 covers 13 residues. The V gene's germline CDR1 is KGHSH and CDR2 LQKENI. The CDR3 sequence is CASSGNRDTEAFF. The CDR3 bases are TGTGCCAGCTCAGGGAACCGGGACACTGAAGCTTTCTTT.